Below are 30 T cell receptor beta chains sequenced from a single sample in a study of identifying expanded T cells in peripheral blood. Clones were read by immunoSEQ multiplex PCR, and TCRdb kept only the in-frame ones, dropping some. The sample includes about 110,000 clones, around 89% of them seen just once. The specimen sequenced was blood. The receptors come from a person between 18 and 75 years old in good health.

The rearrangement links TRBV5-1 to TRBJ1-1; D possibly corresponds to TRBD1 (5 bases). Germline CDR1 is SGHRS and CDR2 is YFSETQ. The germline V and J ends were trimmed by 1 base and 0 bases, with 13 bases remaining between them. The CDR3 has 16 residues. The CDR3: CASSLSRGRVNTEAFF. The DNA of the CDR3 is TGCGCCAGCAGCTTGTCCCGGGGCCGGGTGAACACTGAAGCTTTCTTT.

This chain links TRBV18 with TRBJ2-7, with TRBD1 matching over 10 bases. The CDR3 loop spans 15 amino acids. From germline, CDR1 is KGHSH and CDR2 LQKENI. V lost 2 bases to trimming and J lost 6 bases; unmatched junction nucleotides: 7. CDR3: CASSPRDRGSSEQYF. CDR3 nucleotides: TGTGCCAGCTCACCAAGGGACAGGGGATCATCCGAGCAGTACTTC. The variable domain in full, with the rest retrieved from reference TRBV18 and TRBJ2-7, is NAGVMQNPRHLVRRRGQEARLRCSPMKGHSHVYWYRQLPEEGLKFMVYLQKENIIDESGMPKERFSAEFPKEGPSILRIQQVVRGDSAAYFCASSPRDRGSSEQYFGPGTRLTVT.

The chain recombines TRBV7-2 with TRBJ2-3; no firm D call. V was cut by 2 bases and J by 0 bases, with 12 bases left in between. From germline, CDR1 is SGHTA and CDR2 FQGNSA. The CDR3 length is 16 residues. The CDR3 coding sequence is TGTGCCAGCAGCTTACAACGCACCACTAGCACAGATACGCAGTATTTT. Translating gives CASSLQRTTSTDTQYF.

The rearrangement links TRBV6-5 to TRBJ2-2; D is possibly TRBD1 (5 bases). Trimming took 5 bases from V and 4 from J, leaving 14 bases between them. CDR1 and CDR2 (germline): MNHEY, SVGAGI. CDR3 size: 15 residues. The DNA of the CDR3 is TGTGCCAGCAGTGGTCCCAGGGTCGGCACCGGGGAGCTGTTTTTT. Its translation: CASSGPRVGTGELFF.

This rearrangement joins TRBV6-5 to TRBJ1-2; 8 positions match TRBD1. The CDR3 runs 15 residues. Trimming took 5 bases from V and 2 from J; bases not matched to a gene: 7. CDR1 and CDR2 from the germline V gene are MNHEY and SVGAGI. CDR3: CASSRGRQGNYGYTF. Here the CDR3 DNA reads TGTGCCAGCAGTCGCGGGAGACAGGGGAACTATGGCTACACCTTC.

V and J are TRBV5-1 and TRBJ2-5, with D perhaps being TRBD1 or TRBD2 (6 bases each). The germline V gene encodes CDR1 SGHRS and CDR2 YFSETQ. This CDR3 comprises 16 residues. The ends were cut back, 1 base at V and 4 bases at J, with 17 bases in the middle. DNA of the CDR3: TGCGCCAGCAGCTTGTCCCCGACGGGGGCGGGAGAGACCCAGTACTTC. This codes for CASSLSPTGAGETQYF.

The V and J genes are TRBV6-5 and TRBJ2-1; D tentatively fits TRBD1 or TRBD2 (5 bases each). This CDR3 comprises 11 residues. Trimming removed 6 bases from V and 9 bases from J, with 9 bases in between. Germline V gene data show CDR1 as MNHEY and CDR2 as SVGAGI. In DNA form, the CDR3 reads TGTGCCAGCAGCACTGGGGGTGAGCAGTTCTTC. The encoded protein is CASSTGGEQFF.

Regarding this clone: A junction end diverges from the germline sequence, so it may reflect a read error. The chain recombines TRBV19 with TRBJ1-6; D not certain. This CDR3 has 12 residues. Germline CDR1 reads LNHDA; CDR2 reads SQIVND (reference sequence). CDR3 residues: CASSFPPSPLRF. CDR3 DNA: TGTGCCAGTAGTTTTCCCCCTTCGCCCCTCCGCTTT.

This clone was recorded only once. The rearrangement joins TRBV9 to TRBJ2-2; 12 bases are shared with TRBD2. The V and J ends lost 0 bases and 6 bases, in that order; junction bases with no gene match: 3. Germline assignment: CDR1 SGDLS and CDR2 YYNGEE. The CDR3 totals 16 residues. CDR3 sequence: CASSVGTSGAAGELFF. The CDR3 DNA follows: TGTGCCAGCAGCGTAGGGACTAGCGGGGCGGCCGGGGAGCTGTTTTTT.

The CDR3 nucleotides are TGCGCCAGCGACGGCGGGGGGGGCCAAGAGACCCAGTACTTC. This sequence encodes CASDGGGGQETQYF. The chain couples TRBV10-2 to TRBJ2-5; 9 bases map to TRBD2. The CDR3 extends over 14 amino acids. V shed 8 bases, J shed 1 base, and the junction held 5 bases outside the gene matches. CDR1 and CDR2 (germline): WSHSY, SAAADI.

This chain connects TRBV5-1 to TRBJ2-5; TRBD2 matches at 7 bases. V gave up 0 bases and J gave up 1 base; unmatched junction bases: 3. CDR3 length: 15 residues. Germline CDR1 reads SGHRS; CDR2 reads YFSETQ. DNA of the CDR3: TGCGCCAGCAGCTTGGCCTCTAGCGGCCAAGAGACCCAGTACTTC. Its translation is CASSLASSGQETQYF. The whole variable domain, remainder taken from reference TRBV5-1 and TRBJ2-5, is KAGVTQTPRYLIKTRGQQVTLSCSPISGHRSVSWYQQTPGQGLQFLFEYFSETQRNKGNFPGRFSGRQFSNSRSEMNVSTLELGDSALYLCASSLASSGQETQYFGPGTRLLVL.

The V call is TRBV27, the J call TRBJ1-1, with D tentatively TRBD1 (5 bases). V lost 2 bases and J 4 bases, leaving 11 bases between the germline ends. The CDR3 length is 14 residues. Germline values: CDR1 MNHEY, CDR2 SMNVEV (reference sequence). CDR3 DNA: TGTGCCAGCAGTTTAAGGGACCAGATCACTGAAGCTTTCTTT. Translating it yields CASSLRDQITEAFF.

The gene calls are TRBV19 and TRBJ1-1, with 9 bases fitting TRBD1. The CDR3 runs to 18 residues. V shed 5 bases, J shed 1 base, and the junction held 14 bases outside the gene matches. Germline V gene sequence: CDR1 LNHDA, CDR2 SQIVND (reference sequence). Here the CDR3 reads CASSLYRGQSLGNTEAFF. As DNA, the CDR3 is TGTGCCAGTAGTCTATACAGGGGGCAGTCGCTAGGGAACACTGAAGCTTTCTTT. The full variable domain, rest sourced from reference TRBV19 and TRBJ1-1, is DGGITQSPKYLFRKEGQNVTLSCEQNLNHDAMYWYRQDPGQGLRLIYYSQIVNDFQKGDIAEGYSVSREKKESFPLTVTSAQKNPTAFYLCASSLYRGQSLGNTEAFFGQGTRLTVV.

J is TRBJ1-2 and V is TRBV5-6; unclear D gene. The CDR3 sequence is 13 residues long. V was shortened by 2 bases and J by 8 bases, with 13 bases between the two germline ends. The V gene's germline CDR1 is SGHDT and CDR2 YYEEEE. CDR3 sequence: CASSFSLSRGYTF. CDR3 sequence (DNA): TGTGCCAGCAGCTTTAGTCTGTCTCGGGGCTACACCTTC.

The CDR3 DNA reads TGTGCCAGCAGCCGTCCGGGCTCGACGGGAAGGGCTGGCTATGGCTACACCTTC. It specifies CASSRPGSTGRAGYGYTF. The chain carries TRBV11-2 and TRBJ1-2; D gene ambiguous. This CDR3 spans 18 amino acids. V was shortened by 5 bases and J by 4 bases, with 26 bases between the two germline ends. Per germline, CDR1 SGHAT and CDR2 FQNNGV.

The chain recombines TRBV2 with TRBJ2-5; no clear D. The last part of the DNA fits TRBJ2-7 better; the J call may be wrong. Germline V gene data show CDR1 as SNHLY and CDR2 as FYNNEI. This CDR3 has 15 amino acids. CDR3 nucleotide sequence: TGTGCCAGCAGTGAAGCGCCAGGCAGCATCTACGAGCAGTACTTC. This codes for CASSEAPGSIYEQYF.

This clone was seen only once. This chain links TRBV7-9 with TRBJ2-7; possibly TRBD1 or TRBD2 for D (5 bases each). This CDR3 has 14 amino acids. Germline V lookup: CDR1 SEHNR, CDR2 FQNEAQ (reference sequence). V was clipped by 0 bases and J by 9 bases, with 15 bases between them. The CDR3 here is CASSLATRDQAQYF. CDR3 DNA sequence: TGTGCCAGCAGCTTAGCGACAAGGGACCAGGCGCAGTACTTC.

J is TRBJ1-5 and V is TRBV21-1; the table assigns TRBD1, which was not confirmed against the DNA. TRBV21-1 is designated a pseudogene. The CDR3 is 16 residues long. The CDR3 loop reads CASSPQDLYSNQPQHF. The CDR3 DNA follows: TGTGCCAGCAGCCCACAGGACCTTTATAGCAATCAGCCCCAGCATTTT.

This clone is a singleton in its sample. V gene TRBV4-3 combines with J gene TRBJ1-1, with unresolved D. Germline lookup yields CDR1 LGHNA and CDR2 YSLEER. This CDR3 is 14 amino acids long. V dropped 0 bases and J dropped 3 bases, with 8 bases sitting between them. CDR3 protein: CASSQETEDTEAFF. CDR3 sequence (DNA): TGCGCCAGCAGCCAAGAGACCGAGGACACTGAAGCTTTCTTT.

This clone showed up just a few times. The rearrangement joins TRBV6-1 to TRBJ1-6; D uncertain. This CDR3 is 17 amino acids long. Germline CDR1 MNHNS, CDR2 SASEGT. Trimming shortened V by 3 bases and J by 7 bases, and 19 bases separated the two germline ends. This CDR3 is CASSDYGGRTENSPLHF. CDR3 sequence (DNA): TGTGCCAGCAGTGATTATGGCGGGAGGACCGAAAATTCACCCCTCCACTTT.

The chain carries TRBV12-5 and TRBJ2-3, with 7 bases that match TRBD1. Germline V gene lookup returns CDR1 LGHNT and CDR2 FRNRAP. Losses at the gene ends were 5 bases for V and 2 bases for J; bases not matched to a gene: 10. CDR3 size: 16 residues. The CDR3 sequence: CASGGNGTAYTDTQYF. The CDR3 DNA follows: TGTGCTAGTGGTGGTAACGGGACAGCCTACACAGATACGCAGTATTTT. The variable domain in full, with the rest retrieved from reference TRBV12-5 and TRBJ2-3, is DARVTQTPRHKVTEMGQEVTMRCQPILGHNTVFWYRQTMMQGLELLAYFRNRAPLDDSGMPKDRFSAEMPDATLATLKIQPSEPRDSAVYFCASGGNGTAYTDTQYFGPGTRLTVL.

CDR3 amino acids: CASRVLAGVYEQYF. The DNA of the CDR3 is TGTGCCAGCAGGGTGCTAGCGGGGGTATACGAGCAGTACTTC. The chain joins TRBV6-5 to TRBJ2-7; 10 nucleotides agree with TRBD2. The CDR3 is 14 amino acids. Germline CDR1 and CDR2: MNHEY and SVGAGI. V was clipped by 6 bases and J by 4 bases; unmatched bases: 6.

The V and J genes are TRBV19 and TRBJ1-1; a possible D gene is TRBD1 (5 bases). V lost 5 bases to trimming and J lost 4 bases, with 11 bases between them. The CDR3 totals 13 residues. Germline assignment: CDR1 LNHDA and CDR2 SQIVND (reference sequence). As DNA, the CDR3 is TGTGCCAGTAGTTGGGACGAGGGCACTGAAGCTTTCTTT. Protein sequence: CASSWDEGTEAFF. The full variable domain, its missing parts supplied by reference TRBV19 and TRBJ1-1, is DGGITQSPKYLFRKEGQNVTLSCEQNLNHDAMYWYRQDPGQGLRLIYYSQIVNDFQKGDIAEGYSVSREKKESFPLTVTSAQKNPTAFYLCASSWDEGTEAFFGQGTRLTVV.

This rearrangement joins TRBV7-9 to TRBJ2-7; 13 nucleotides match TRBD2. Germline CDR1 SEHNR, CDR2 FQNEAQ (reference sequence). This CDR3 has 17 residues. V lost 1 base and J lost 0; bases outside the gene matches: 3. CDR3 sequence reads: CASSLGLAGGSSYEQYF. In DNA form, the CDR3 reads TGTGCCAGCAGCTTAGGACTAGCGGGGGGTAGCTCCTACGAGCAGTACTTC.

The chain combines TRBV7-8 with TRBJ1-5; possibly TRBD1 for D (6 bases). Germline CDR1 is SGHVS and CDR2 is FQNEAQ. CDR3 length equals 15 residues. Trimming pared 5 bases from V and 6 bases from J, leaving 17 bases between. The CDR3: CASSRDRGRSQPQHF. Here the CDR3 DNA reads TGTGCCAGCAGCCGAGATCGGGGGCGAAGTCAGCCCCAGCATTTT.

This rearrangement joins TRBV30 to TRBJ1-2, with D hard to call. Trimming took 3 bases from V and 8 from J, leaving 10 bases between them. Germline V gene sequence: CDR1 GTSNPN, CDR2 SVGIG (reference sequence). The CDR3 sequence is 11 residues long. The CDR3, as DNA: TGTGCCTGGAGCGCCTCGACAGGCTACACCTTC. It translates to CAWSASTGYTF.

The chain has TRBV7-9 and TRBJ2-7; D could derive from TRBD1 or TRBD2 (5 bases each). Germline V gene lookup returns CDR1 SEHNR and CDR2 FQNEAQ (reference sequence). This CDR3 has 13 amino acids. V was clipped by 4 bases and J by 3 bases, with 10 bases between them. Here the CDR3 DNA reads TGTGCCAGCAGCTCGGGACGGTTCTACGAGCAGTACTTC. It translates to CASSSGRFYEQYF. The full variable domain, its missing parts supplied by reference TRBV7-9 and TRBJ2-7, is DTGVSQNPRHKITKRGQNVTFRCDPISEHNRLYWYRQTLGQGPEFLTYFQNEAQLEKSRLLSDRFSAERPKGSFSTLEIQRTEQGDSAMYLCASSSGRFYEQYFGPGTRLTVT.

CDR3 bases: TGTGCCAGCAGCCGATCATTAGCGGGGGGGAGGTATTTT. Translated: CASSRSLAGGRYF. The V gene is TRBV6-5, the J gene TRBJ2-3; 11 bases map to TRBD2. After removal of 6 bases from V and 14 bases from J, the junction contained 10 bases not matched to a gene. Germline V gene data show CDR1 as MNHEY and CDR2 as SVGAGI. The CDR3 is made up of 13 amino acids.

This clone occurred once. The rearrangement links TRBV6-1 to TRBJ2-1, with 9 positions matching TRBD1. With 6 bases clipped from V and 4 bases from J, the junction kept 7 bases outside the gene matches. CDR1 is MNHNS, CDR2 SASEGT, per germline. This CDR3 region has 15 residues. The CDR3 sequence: CASRKQGAGYNEQFF. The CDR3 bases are TGTGCCAGCAGGAAACAGGGGGCGGGTTACAATGAGCAGTTCTTC.

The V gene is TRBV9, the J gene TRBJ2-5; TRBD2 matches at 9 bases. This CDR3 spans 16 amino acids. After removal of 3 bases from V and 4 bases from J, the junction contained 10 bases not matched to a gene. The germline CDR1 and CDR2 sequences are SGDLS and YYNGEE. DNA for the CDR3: TGTGCCAGCAGCGCGGGGACTAGCCCTTCCCTAGAGACCCAGTACTTC. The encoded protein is CASSAGTSPSLETQYF.